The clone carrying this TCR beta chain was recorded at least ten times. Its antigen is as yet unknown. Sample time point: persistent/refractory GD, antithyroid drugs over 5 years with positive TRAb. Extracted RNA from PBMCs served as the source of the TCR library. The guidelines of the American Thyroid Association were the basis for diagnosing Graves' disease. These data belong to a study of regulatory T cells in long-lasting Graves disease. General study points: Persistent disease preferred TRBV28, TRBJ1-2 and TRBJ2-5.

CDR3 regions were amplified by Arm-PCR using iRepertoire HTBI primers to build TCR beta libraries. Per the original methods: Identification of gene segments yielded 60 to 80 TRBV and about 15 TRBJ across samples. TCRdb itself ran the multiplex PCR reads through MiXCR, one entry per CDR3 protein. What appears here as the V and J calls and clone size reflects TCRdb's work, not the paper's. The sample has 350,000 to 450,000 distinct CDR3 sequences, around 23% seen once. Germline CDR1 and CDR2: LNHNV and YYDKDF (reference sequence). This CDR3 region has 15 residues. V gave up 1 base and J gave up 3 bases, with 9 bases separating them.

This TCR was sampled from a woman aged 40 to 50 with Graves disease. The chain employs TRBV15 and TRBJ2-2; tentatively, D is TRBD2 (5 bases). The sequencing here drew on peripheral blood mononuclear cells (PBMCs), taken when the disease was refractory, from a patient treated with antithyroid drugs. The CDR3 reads CATSRAGSHTGELFF. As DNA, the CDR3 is TGTGCCACCAGCAGAGCGGGATCCCACACCGGGGAGCTGTTTTTT.